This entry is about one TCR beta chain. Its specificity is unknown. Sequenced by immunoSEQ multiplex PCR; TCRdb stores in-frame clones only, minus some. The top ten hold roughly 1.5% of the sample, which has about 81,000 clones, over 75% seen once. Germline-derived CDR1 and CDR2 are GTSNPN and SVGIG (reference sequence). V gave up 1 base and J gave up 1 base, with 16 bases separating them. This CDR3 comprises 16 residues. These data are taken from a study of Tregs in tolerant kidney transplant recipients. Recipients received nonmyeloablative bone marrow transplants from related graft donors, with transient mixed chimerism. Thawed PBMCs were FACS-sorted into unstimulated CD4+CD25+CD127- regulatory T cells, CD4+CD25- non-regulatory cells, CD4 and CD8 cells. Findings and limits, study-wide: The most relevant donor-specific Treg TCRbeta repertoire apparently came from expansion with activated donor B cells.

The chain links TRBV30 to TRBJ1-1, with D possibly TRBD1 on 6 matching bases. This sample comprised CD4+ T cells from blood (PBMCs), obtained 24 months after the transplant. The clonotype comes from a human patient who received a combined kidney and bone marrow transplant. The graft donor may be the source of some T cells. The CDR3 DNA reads TGTGCCTGGAGTGCGATAGGGGGTCTTAAGAACACTGAAGCTTTCTTT. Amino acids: CAWSAIGGLKNTEAFF.